A single T cell receptor (beta chain) is shown here with its context. The target antigen is unknown. Time point described: newly diagnosed, previously untreated cHL patient sample. As a comparison, the study used PBMCs from newly diagnosed, untreated classical Hodgkin lymphoma. The record originates from a study of PD-1 blockade in classical Hodgkin lymphoma. Whole-study results and caveats: What caused the repertoire differences, perhaps disease activity or prior therapy, remains undefined. Newly diagnosed patients had baseline TCR diversity that was reportedly lower than that of healthy donors.

Trimming took 4 bases from V and 4 from J, leaving 14 bases between them. Germline V gene lookup returns CDR1 ENHRY and CDR2 SYGVKD. The CDR3 is 15 residues long. The data were produced by immunoSEQ multiplex PCR, yet TCRdb's version contains in-frame clones alone and is incomplete. The sample includes roughly 70,000 clones, 93% of them seen just once. The source material was peripheral blood mononuclear cells (PBMCs). The rearrangement joins TRBV10-3 to TRBJ1-5; D may be TRBD1 (6 bases). The source of this sequence is a human donor with classical Hodgkin lymphoma. The CDR3 sequence is CAISGQGGGNQPQHF. In DNA form, the CDR3 reads TGTGCCATCAGTGGACAAGGAGGGGGTAATCAGCCCCAGCATTTT.